Shown below are 17 T cell receptor beta chains from a single sample sequenced in a study of Ad26.COV2.S vaccination and SARS-CoV-2 variants. Treatment here: about 20 received Ad26.COV2.S at low or high dose, single or two shots; several received placebo; per-sample allocation not given. Collection of samples fell on day 63 after the first vaccine or placebo injection. Repertoires were generated with immunoSEQ multiplex PCR, while TCRdb's copy carries only in-frame clones and drops some. Found here are about 350,000 clones, 85% of them singletons; the top ten hold less than 4%. The sequenced sample was peripheral blood, obtained in a trial of Ad26.COV2.S vaccine versus placebo. The receptors here all came from a person between 18 and 65 years old who received the Ad26.COV2.S COVID-19 vaccine or a placebo.

The count of this clone is one. This chain connects TRBV5-1 to TRBJ2-2; 8 bases match TRBD1. After removal of 3 bases from V and 2 bases from J, the junction contained 6 bases not matched to a gene. This CDR3 has 16 residues. CDR1 and CDR2 from the germline V gene are SGHRS and YFSETQ. Written as DNA, the CDR3 is TGCGCCAGCAGCTGGGGGGACAGGAGAAACACCGGGGAGCTGTTTTTT. The encoded protein is CASSWGDRRNTGELFF.

The J gene is TRBJ2-5, the V gene TRBV5-1; 7 positions match TRBD1. The V gene end was trimmed by 4 bases and the J gene end by 1 base; junction bases not matched to a gene: 4. CDR3 length equals 14 residues. Germline CDR1 and CDR2: SGHRS and YFSETQ. CDR3 in DNA: TGCGCCAGCAGCCAGACAGGGTTCCAAGAGACCCAGTACTTC. Its translation is CASSQTGFQETQYF.

The chain has TRBV2 and TRBJ1-3, with D unclear. The CDR3 covers 13 residues. CDR1 is SNHLY and CDR2 is FYNNEI in the germline V gene. The ends were cut back, 9 bases at V and 2 bases at J, with 11 bases in the middle. The CDR3 is CASAESTGNTIYF. The CDR3 coding sequence is TGTGCCAGTGCGGAATCGACTGGAAACACCATATATTTT.

This chain connects TRBV18 to TRBJ1-1; TRBD1 matches at 7 bases. The CDR3 covers 16 residues. V gave up 1 base and J gave up 0 bases; unmatched junction bases: 5. The germline CDR1 and CDR2 sequences are KGHSH and LQKENI. The CDR3 spells CASSPQTGVLNTEAFF. The CDR3 DNA follows: TGTGCCAGCTCACCACAAACAGGGGTTTTGAACACTGAAGCTTTCTTT.

As DNA, the CDR3 is TGTGCCAGCAGCGTAGATGGGGATGGGGCTGAAGCTTTCTTT. Protein: CASSVDGDGAEAFF. The rearrangement joins TRBV9 to TRBJ1-1; D ambiguous. Germline CDR1 reads SGDLS; CDR2 reads YYNGEE. The V and J ends lost 0 bases and 6 bases respectively, with 12 bases between them. The CDR3 runs 14 residues.

Here the CDR3 reads CASSRQGAKNIQYF. The CDR3 region has the DNA TGTGCCAGCAGTCGACAGGGAGCCAAAAACATTCAGTACTTC. The chain employs TRBV2 and TRBJ2-4; the match to TRBD1 covers 7 bases. The germline V gene encodes CDR1 SNHLY and CDR2 FYNNEI. The length of the CDR3 is 14 residues. The trim removed 5 bases at V and 0 bases at J, leaving 1 base unmatched.

This clone was seen a single time. This chain connects TRBV4-3 to TRBJ2-3; 9 nucleotides line up with TRBD2. The junction had 6 bases not matched to a gene; V was cut back by 4 bases and J by 4 bases. Germline-derived CDR1 and CDR2 are LGHNA and YSLEER. The CDR3 runs to 15 residues. The CDR3 sequence: CASSRLSGSPDTQYF. In DNA, the CDR3 is TGCGCCAGCAGCCGCCTTAGCGGGAGTCCAGATACGCAGTATTTT.

The chain combines TRBV19 with TRBJ2-5, with a possible D match to TRBD1 (6 bases). The CDR3 is 14 amino acids. V was cut by 3 bases and J by 2 bases, with 10 bases left in between. Per germline, CDR1 LNHDA and CDR2 SQIVND (reference sequence). The CDR3 nucleotides read TGTGCCAGTAGTATTTGGACAGAGCAAGAGACCCAGTACTTC. It encodes CASSIWTEQETQYF.

This chain joins TRBV12-3 or TRBV12-4 and TRBJ2-2; no clear D gene. Trimming pared 3 bases from V and 9 bases from J, leaving 8 bases between. There are 12 residues in the CDR3. The DNA for the CDR3 is TGTGCCAGCAGTTTCTCCCCCAGGGAGCTGTTTTTT. This translates into CASSFSPRELFF.

The J gene is TRBJ1-5, the V gene TRBV12-3 or TRBV12-4; possible D gene TRBD1, 6 bases. The CDR3 sequence is 13 residues long. V lost 5 bases, J lost 4 bases, and 9 bases lay in between. The CDR3 loop is CASSLQGNQPQHF. The CDR3 bases are TGTGCCAGCAGTCTACAGGGAAATCAGCCCCAGCATTTT.

Here the CDR3 reads CASSPQADTQYF. CDR3 coding DNA: TGTGCCAGCAGCCCCCAAGCAGATACGCAGTATTTT. The gene calls are TRBV7-9 and TRBJ2-3; no firm D call. Deletions cut 5 bases from V and 4 bases from J, with 7 bases between. Germline assignment: CDR1 SEHNR and CDR2 FQNEAQ (reference sequence). The CDR3 runs to 12 residues.

About this clone: A read error may produce the germline difference seen at one junction end. The rearrangement uses TRBV7-7 and TRBJ2-3; 9 bases align to TRBD2. The CDR3 length is 16 residues. Germline V gene sequence: CDR1 SSHAT, CDR2 FNYEAQ (reference sequence). The CDR3 bases are TGTGCTAGCAGCGGGGGGACCGCCGGGGGCACAGATACGCAGTATTTT. This codes for CASSGGTAGGTDTQYF.

CDR3 DNA: TGCGCCAGCAGCTTGGCCGGGGGGACACCTAACACTGAAGCTTTCTTT. This gives the protein CASSLAGGTPNTEAFF. The chain carries TRBV5-1 and TRBJ1-1; possibly TRBD1 for D (6 bases). V was cut by 0 bases and J by 2 bases, with 14 bases left in between. This CDR3 spans 16 amino acids. The germline gives CDR1 SGHRS, CDR2 YFSETQ. Combining the CDR3 with reference TRBV5-1 and TRBJ1-1 gives the whole variable domain KAGVTQTPRYLIKTRGQQVTLSCSPISGHRSVSWYQQTPGQGLQFLFEYFSETQRNKGNFPGRFSGRQFSNSRSEMNVSTLELGDSALYLCASSLAGGTPNTEAFFGQGTRLTVV.

This chain links TRBV21-1 with TRBJ2-1; TRBD1 was called by the table and not checked on the DNA. TRBV21-1 is a recognized pseudogene. There are 12 residues in the CDR3. In DNA, the CDR3 is TGTGCCAGCAGCAAAGCAGAAGGACAGGGGATCTTC. Translation gives CASSKAEGQGIF.

The rearrangement joins TRBV19 to TRBJ2-5; maybe TRBD1 (5 bases). Trimming removed 6 bases from V and 5 bases from J, with 13 bases in between. The germline CDR1 and CDR2 sequences are LNHDA and SQIVND (reference sequence). The CDR3 sequence is 13 residues long. Written as DNA, the CDR3 is TGTGCCAGTAGCCCCAGGGTTCGCGAGACCCAGTACTTC. This encodes CASSPRVRETQYF.

The chain joins TRBV9 to TRBJ1-1, with D possibly matching TRBD1 (5 bases). The germline V gene encodes CDR1 SGDLS and CDR2 YYNGEE. The V end lost 4 bases, the J end lost 1 base, and 14 bases lay between the germline ends. The CDR3 contains 15 residues. Here the CDR3 DNA reads TGTGCCAGCAGCCCGGGAGGGGCCGCGAACACTGAAGCTTTCTTT. This encodes CASSPGGAANTEAFF.

The V and J genes are TRBV12-2 and TRBJ1-5; the table gives TRBD1 as D, unverified against the DNA. TRBV12-2 is assigned pseudogene status. This CDR3 contains 15 residues. The DNA of the CDR3 is TGTGCAAGTCGCTTCGACAGTGGGGGCAATCAGCCCCAGCATTTT. This gives the protein CASRFDSGGNQPQHF.